These 15 T cell receptor beta chains came from one sample sequenced in a study of blood T cell repertoires in COVID-19 (TCRdb year 2020). The method was the immunoSEQ multiplex PCR assay. As stored in TCRdb, this immuneACCESS dataset retains in-frame rearrangements with V and J assigned. A fraction of the clones does not appear; measured against another copy, unresolved V genes explain less than half of the discrepancy, and the remainder lacks a known reason. The sample table lists hundreds of thousands of clones, 85% to 90% of them with a count of one. The ten largest clones take up approximately 1% of the sample. Sequenced: PBMCs or T cells enriched from blood (not recorded which). These receptors were collected from a man aged 18 to 29 who had recovered from COVID-19.

This chain joins TRBV2 and TRBJ2-2, with D perhaps matching TRBD2 (5 bases). The CDR3 sequence is 12 residues long. Germline V gene sequence: CDR1 SNHLY, CDR2 FYNNEI. Trimming shortened V by 7 bases and J by 5 bases, and 8 bases separated the two germline ends. Here the CDR3 reads CASTRGTGELFF. The CDR3 DNA sequence: TGTGCCAGCACACGGGGTACCGGGGAGCTGTTTTTT.

The V gene is TRBV9, the J gene TRBJ2-2; the D gene is possibly TRBD2 (5 bases). V shed 1 base and J shed 5 bases, with 21 bases lying between them. The CDR3 spans 18 residues. Germline CDR1 is SGDLS and CDR2 is YYNGEE. The CDR3 DNA reads as TGTGCCAGCAGCGTATTCGCCGGCGGAGGCGCGGATACCGGGGAGCTGTTTTTT. Protein: CASSVFAGGGADTGELFF.

V and J are TRBV10-3 and TRBJ2-5; D not certain. The length of the CDR3 is 14 residues. Germline assignment: CDR1 ENHRY and CDR2 SYGVKD. V dropped 10 bases and J dropped 1 base, with 16 bases sitting between them. CDR3: CATHGSGSQETQYF. The CDR3 DNA follows: TGTGCCACGCACGGATCAGGCTCCCAAGAGACCCAGTACTTC.

The rearrangement joins TRBV4-3 to TRBJ1-5, with 8 nucleotides matching TRBD1. Losses at the gene ends were 1 base for V and 7 bases for J; bases not matched to a gene: 6. Germline-derived CDR1 and CDR2 are LGHNA and YSLEER. CDR3 length: 15 residues. This CDR3 reads CASSQVWAGGQPQHF. The CDR3 DNA reads TGCGCCAGCAGCCAAGTATGGGCAGGGGGCCAGCCCCAGCATTTT.

This clone was detected once. The V and J genes are TRBV19 and TRBJ1-5; no clear D gene. CDR1 is LNHDA, CDR2 SQIVND, per germline (reference sequence). Trimming removed 3 bases from V and 4 bases from J, with 10 bases in between. This CDR3 comprises 14 residues. CDR3 residues: CASSMAPGNQPQHF. DNA for the CDR3: TGTGCCAGTAGTATGGCCCCGGGGAATCAGCCCCAGCATTTT.

The V call is TRBV7-2, the J call TRBJ1-1; the D gene is possibly TRBD1 (5 bases). Germline lookup yields CDR1 SGHTA and CDR2 FQGNSA. Between the trimmed V and J ends, which lost 5 bases and 11 bases, there was a span of 18 bases. The CDR3 has 13 amino acids. CDR3 in DNA: TGTGCCAGCAGCGGCGGCCAGGGCTACTTGGCTTTCTTT. The encoded protein is CASSGGQGYLAFF.

This clone was detected only a few times. The chain has TRBV3-1 (or the pseudogene TRBV3-2) and TRBJ1-1; D gene unclear. The CDR3 extends over 11 amino acids. Germline CDR1 reads LGHDT; CDR2 reads YNNKEL (reference sequence). The V end lost 5 bases, the J end lost 10 bases, and 11 bases lay between the germline ends. CDR3 sequence (DNA): TGTGCCAGCAGCGGACTACTAGGAGCTTTCTTT. Translated: CASSGLLGAFF.

V is TRBV21-1 and J is TRBJ1-6; the table's D call, TRBD1, has no DNA check behind it. TRBV21-1 is a pseudogene. This CDR3 is built from 18 residues. The CDR3 region has the DNA TGTGCCAGCAGCAACCGACAGGGGGCGAAGACGGATAATTCACCCCTCCACTTT. It encodes CASSNRQGAKTDNSPLHF.

The rearrangement uses TRBV10-3 and TRBJ2-1, with D perhaps matching TRBD2 (5 bases). Per germline, CDR1 ENHRY and CDR2 SYGVKD. Trimming cost V 6 bases and J 8 bases, with 11 bases left between them. The CDR3 is 12 amino acids. CDR3 sequence reads: CAIRDSSHEQFF. As DNA, the CDR3 is TGTGCCATCAGGGACTCCTCGCATGAGCAGTTCTTC.

V usage is TRBV28 and J usage is TRBJ2-7; TRBD2 agrees at 12 bases. Germline CDR1 is MDHEN and CDR2 is SYDVKM. This CDR3 is built from 14 residues. The V and J ends lost 3 bases and 6 bases, in that order; junction bases with no gene match: 3. The CDR3 reads CASSLTSGSSEQYF. DNA for the CDR3: TGTGCCAGCAGTTTGACTAGCGGGAGTAGCGAGCAGTACTTC.

J is TRBJ1-5 and V is TRBV19, with TRBD1 identical over 10 bases. With 5 bases clipped from V and 0 bases from J, the junction kept 4 bases outside the gene matches. Germline V gene sequence: CDR1 LNHDA, CDR2 SQIVND (reference sequence). The CDR3 is 16 amino acids. The CDR3 DNA sequence: TGTGCCAGTAGTGGGAGGACAGGGGGTAGCAATCAGCCCCAGCATTTT. It translates to CASSGRTGGSNQPQHF.

V and J are TRBV25-1 and TRBJ2-7, with a weak D call TRBD1 (6 bases). Trimming left V 3 bases short and J 5 bases short, with 23 bases between. Germline-derived CDR1 and CDR2 are MGHDK and SYGVNS. CDR3 size: 17 residues. As DNA, the CDR3 is TGTGCCAGCAGTGAGCCACCGGCAGGGGTTAGGACCCACGAGCAGTACTTC. This codes for CASSEPPAGVRTHEQYF.

The J gene is TRBJ2-7, the V gene TRBV5-1, with D perhaps matching TRBD1 (6 bases). Trimming took 5 bases from V and 6 from J, leaving 18 bases between them. In germline, CDR1 is SGHRS, CDR2 YFSETQ. This CDR3 spans 14 amino acids. The CDR3 DNA is TGCGCCAGCAGGGACTCTAGACAGGTTGGCGAGCAGTACTTC. Translated, it gives CASRDSRQVGEQYF.

The chain employs TRBV12-3 or TRBV12-4 and TRBJ2-3, with a tentative D call TRBD1 (5 bases). Trimming cost V 5 bases and J 5 bases, with 8 bases left between them. This CDR3 has 12 residues. CDR3 residues: CASSVQGDTQYF. CDR3 in DNA: TGTGCCAGCAGTGTCCAGGGAGATACGCAGTATTTT.

V gene TRBV29-1 combines with J gene TRBJ1-1; D is unresolved. Germline V CDR1 and CDR2: SQVTM, ANQGSEA. Trimming took 4 bases from V and 1 from J, leaving 16 bases between them. The CDR3 has 15 residues. CDR3 loop: CSVGGRMGWNTEAFF. The CDR3, as DNA: TGCAGCGTTGGCGGGCGGATGGGATGGAACACTGAAGCTTTCTTT.